The entry below describes one T cell receptor beta chain. Genomic DNA served as the source from which two-round multiplex PCR generated TCR beta CDR3 amplicons. During first-round PCR, primers specific to each TRBV and TRBJ gene were used. The authors ran second-round PCR with universal primers. TCRdb called the multiplex PCR reads again in MiXCR, with one record for every CDR3 protein. Of around 30,000 distinct CDR3 sequences listed, around 30% were seen once; the top ten hold roughly a third. The data were obtained in a study of prognosis after radiotherapy for stage I lung cancer. As for the study in general: It was SBRT that served as radiotherapy, in 3 to 5 fractions with a biologically effective dose of at least 100 Gy. The study gave no patient concurrent therapy with stereotactic body radiotherapy.

With V trimmed by 0 bases and J by 0 bases, 8 bases remained unmatched. In germline, CDR1 is DFQATT, CDR2 SNEGSKA (reference sequence). The CDR3 has 18 amino acids. The sequence was collected from a donor over 45 with non-small cell lung cancer. This chain uses TRBV20-1 with TRBJ2-3; 11 bases align to TRBD2. The sample here was PBMCs, taken before or after stereotactic body radiation therapy (not recorded which). CDR3: CSARDRGLAEASTDTQYF. CDR3 in DNA: TGCAGTGCTAGAGATCGGGGACTAGCGGAAGCTAGCACAGATACGCAGTATTTT.